The clone carrying this T cell receptor beta chain has more than one count but fewer than ten. The CDR3 totals 16 residues. Losses at the gene ends were 0 bases for V and 4 bases for J; bases not matched to a gene: 5. Per the germline V gene, CDR1 is SGHDT and CDR2 is YYEEEE. Time point given: baseline pretreatment blood. The sample's treatment: 15 Gy SBRT to primary tumor, nephrectomy 4 weeks later. After SBRT, blood was collected at 2 and 4 weeks, plus baseline. The entry originates in a study of radiation and T cells in renal cell carcinoma. Study in general: Nephrectomy followed 15 Gy stereotactic body radiation by 4 weeks.

Sequenced by immunoSEQ multiplex PCR; TCRdb stores in-frame clones only, minus some. The repertoire has approximately 120,000 clones, around 83% of them found once; the top ten carry under 4%. The specimen comprised blood, sampled from a patient whose treatment included radiotherapy and nephrectomy. The chain links TRBV5-6 to TRBJ2-5; 11 bases match TRBD2. This TCR came from a woman aged 55-70 years with renal cell carcinoma. Here the CDR3 DNA reads TGTGCCAGCAGCTTGGAGCTAGCGGGGGGTTTAGAGACCCAGTACTTC. Its translation: CASSLELAGGLETQYF.